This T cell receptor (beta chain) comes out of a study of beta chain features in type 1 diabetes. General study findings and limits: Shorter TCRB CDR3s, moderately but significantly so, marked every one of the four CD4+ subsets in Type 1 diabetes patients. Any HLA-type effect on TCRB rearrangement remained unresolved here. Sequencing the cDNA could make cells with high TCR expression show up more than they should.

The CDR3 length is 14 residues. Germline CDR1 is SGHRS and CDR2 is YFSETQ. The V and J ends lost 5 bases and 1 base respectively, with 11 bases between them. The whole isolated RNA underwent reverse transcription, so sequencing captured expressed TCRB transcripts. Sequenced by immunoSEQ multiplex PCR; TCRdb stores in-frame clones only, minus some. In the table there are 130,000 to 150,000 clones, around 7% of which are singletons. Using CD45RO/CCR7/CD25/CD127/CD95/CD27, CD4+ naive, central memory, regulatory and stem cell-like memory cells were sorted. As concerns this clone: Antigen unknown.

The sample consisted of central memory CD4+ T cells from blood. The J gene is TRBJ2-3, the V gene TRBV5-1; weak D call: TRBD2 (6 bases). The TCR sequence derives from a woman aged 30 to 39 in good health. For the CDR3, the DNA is TGCGCCAGCAGGCGGGGAACCGGCACAGATACGCAGTATTTT. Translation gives CASRRGTGTDTQYF.